The source of this T cell receptor beta chain is a study of regulatory T cells in long-lasting Graves disease. Study-level points and caveats: Patients whose Graves' disease persisted exhibited lower TCR diversity than those newly diagnosed. Favoring TRBV28, TRBJ1-2 and TRBJ2-5 was a feature seen in persistent disease.

The V gene's germline CDR1 is DFQATT and CDR2 SNEGSKA (reference sequence). With 7 bases removed from V and 4 bases from J, the gap between germline ends came to 10 bases. The CDR3 is made up of 11 amino acids. Arm-PCR of CDR3 regions with iRepertoire HTBI primers generated TCR beta libraries. MiXCR, applied by TCRdb to the multiplex PCR reads, yields one record per CDR3 protein. Of a few hundred thousand distinct CDR3 sequences in the sample, more than 20% were seen once. In the case of this clonotype: Its antigen is unidentified.

Regarding time point: persistent/refractory GD, antithyroid drugs over 5 years with positive TRAb. Isolated PBMC RNA provided the starting material for the TCR library. The TCR was taken from a woman aged 35 to 49 with Graves disease. The genes are TRBV20-1 and TRBJ1-2; tentatively, D is TRBD1 (6 bases). This material consisted of peripheral blood mononuclear cells (PBMCs), taken when the disease was refractory, from a patient treated with antithyroid drugs. The CDR3 region has the DNA TGCAGTGTTGCGACAGGCTATGGCTACACCTTC. Its protein is CSVATGYGYTF.